Listed here is a single TCR beta chain. This record comes from a study of blood T cell repertoires in COVID-19. Original analysis: Nucleated cell counts were estimated from reference gene primer amplification. Profiled with immunoSEQ multiplex PCR; TCRdb holds only in-frame clones, not every one. The DNA gave D and trimming, while V, J and clone size come from that table. The sample has tens of thousands of clones, roughly 89% seen once. The trim removed 4 bases at V and 1 base at J, leaving 8 bases unmatched. The CDR3 runs 16 residues. Germline lookup yields CDR1 SGHRS and CDR2 YFSETQ. The sequence was obtained from a man in his thirties or forties with acute or convalescent COVID-19. The chain combines TRBV5-1 with TRBJ1-1; TRBD1 matches at 9 bases. Source material: peripheral blood. The CDR3: CASSPRDRAGNTEAFF. The CDR3 region has the DNA TGCGCCAGCAGCCCTCGGGACAGGGCTGGGAACACTGAAGCTTTCTTT.